This T cell receptor beta chain was sequenced during a study of T cell responses to AZD1222 COVID-19 vaccine. Study-wide results and limits: The donors showed a predominance of white British ancestry and of females, with possible underestimation of clonal diversity.

Turning to this clone: Its antigen is not known.

The CDR3 totals 14 residues. Trimming took 4 bases from V and 4 from J, leaving 14 bases between them. CDR1 SGHDT and CDR2 YYEEEE come from the germline V gene. Method: immunoSEQ multiplex PCR; TCRdb's copy keeps in-frame clones and lacks some. The sample carries 100,000 or so clones, 80% to 95% recorded once. This clonotype originated in an adult in good health. Sample: peripheral blood, taken on day 0 of AZD1222 vaccination. The rearrangement links TRBV5-6 to TRBJ1-2; no clear D. DNA of the CDR3: TGTGCCAGCAGCCTCGGAGGGTTCGTCTATGGCTACACCTTC. It encodes CASSLGGFVYGYTF. Full variable domain (rest looked up from reference TRBV5-6 and TRBJ1-2): DAGVTQSPTHLIKTRGQQVTLRCSPKSGHDTVSWYQQALGQGPQFIFQYYEEEERQRGNFPDRFSGHQFPNYSSELNVNALLLGDSALYLCASSLGGFVYGYTFGSGTRLTVV.